This T cell receptor (beta chain) was recorded in a study of CD8 T cells in ankylosing spondylitis. V lost 6 bases, J lost 0 bases, and 6 bases stayed unmatched. This CDR3 is built from 15 residues. Germline loops: CDR1 SQVTM, CDR2 ANQGSEA. TCRdb re-called the 5' RACE reads through MiXCR, storing one row per CDR3 protein. This table has 50,000 or so distinct CDR3 sequences, roughly 7.3% appearing once. This TCR was recovered from a female donor with ankylosing spondylitis or in good health (not recorded which). The source material was blood, either unsorted or a sorted T cell fraction (not recorded which). The J gene is TRBJ1-4, the V gene TRBV29-1; 8 bases are shared with TRBD1. The chain's CDR3 is CSVAGTGTTNEKLFF. The DNA for the CDR3 is TGCAGCGTCGCTGGGACAGGCACAACTAATGAAAAACTGTTTTTT. The full variable domain, in which reference TRBV29-1 and TRBJ1-4 provide the parts outside the CDR3, is SAVISQKPSRDICQRGTSLTIQCQVDSQVTMMFWYRQQPGQSLTLIATANQGSEATYESGFVIDKFPISRPNLTFSTLTVSNMSPEDSSIYLCSVAGTGTTNEKLFFGSGTQLSVL.